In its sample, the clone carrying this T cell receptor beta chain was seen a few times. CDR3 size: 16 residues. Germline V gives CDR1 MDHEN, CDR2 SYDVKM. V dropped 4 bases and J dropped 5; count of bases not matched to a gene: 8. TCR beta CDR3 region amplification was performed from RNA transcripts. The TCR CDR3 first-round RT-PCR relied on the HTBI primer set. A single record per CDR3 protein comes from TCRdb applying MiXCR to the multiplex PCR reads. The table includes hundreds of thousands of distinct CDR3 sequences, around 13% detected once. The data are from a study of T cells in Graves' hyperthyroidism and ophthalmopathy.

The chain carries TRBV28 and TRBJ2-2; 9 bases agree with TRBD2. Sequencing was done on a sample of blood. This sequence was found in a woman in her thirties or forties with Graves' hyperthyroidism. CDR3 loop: CASSSLSGSGTGELFF. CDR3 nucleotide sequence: TGTGCCAGCAGTTCCCTTAGCGGGAGTGGTACCGGGGAGCTGTTTTTT.